In this sample, the clone carrying this T cell receptor beta chain turned up a few times. Its antigen is still unknown. It was with 60 Vbeta and 13 Jbeta primers that the PCR ran. Original data processing: It was a later analysis that counted roughly 80 million unique TCR beta chains, of which some 12 million were shared. Some clones are missing from TCRdb's copy, which holds only in-frame ones; the method was immunoSEQ multiplex PCR. V and J calls and clone size are given by that table; D and trimming were obtained from the DNA. This sample has some 140,000 clones, with 70% to 80% found just once. The data are from a study of cytomegalovirus exposure and HLA in healthy donors. At the level of the study: Prior work identified 120 million or so unique TCR beta sequences in around 170 million T cells. Whole-study findings and limits: It was shown in a later analysis that HLA-associated TCR beta chains were more clonally expanded than other, equally common chains.

The CDR3 covers 15 residues. Germline loops: CDR1 MNHNS, CDR2 SASEGT. V lost 7 bases and J lost 0, with 13 bases in between. The rearrangement uses TRBV6-1 and TRBJ1-3; possibly TRBD1 for D (6 bases). This clonotype originated in a man aged 30-40 years in good health and CMV-seropositive. Sequenced: PBMCs. The CDR3 DNA is TGTGCCAGCATGGCGGACAGTTTCTCTGGAAACACCATATATTTT. This codes for CASMADSFSGNTIYF.